Listed below are T cell receptor beta chains from one sample, sequenced in a study of cytomegalovirus exposure and HLA in healthy donors. The method was immunoSEQ multiplex PCR; TCRdb's version includes in-frame clones alone and lacks a portion of them. The table records 250,000 to 350,000 clones, over 75% of them present only once. The sample consisted of PBMCs. These TCRs come from a woman between 18 and 30 years old in good health and CMV-seronegative. The CDR3 runs from the conserved cysteine through the conserved F or W. The D gene is left open where the match is weak. Clone size, where shown, is once, few, many, or a class for clones that have expanded.

>TRBJ2-1|-|TRBD1|TRBV2
CASIGGQVYNEQFF
TGTGCCAGCATAGGGGGACAGGTCTACAATGAGCAGTTCTTC
>TRBJ2-7|once|-|TRBV7-6
CASSLVASGARKYF
-
>TRBJ2-7|-|-|TRBV6-1
CASSEGSHYEQYF
TGTGCCAGCAGTGAGGGTAGCCACTACGAGCAGTACTTC
>TRBJ2-1|-|TRBD2|TRBV25-1
CASRRTSGMAGYNEQFF
TGTGCCAGCAGACGAACTAGCGGGATGGCCGGGTACAATGAGCAGTTCTTC
>TRBJ2-7|once|-|TRBV27
CASSPSNGDSALEQYF
TGTGCCAGCAGTCCCAGTAATGGAGACTCGGCTCTCGAGCAGTACTTC
>TRBJ2-1|-|TRBD2|TRBV27
CASSLRPAAGEEYNEQFF
TGTGCCAGCAGTCTTAGGCCTGCAGCGGGAGAGGAGTACAATGAGCAGTTCTTC
>TRBJ1-2|-|-|TRBV11-2
CASSPLASGLLNYGYTF
TGTGCCAGCAGCCCACTAGCGTCGGGCTTACTAAACTATGGCTACACCTTC
>TRBJ1-1|-|-|TRBV28
CASRVQGLNTEAFF
TGTGCCAGCAGAGTCCAGGGGCTGAACACTGAAGCTTTCTTT
>TRBJ2-2|-|TRBD1|TRBV5-8
CASSKDRPNTGELFF
TGTGCCAGCAGCAAGGACAGGCCGAACACCGGGGAGCTGTTTTTT
>TRBJ2-2|once|TRBD2|TRBV5-1
CASSSHTSGRNTGELFF
TGCGCCAGCAGCTCCCATACTAGCGGGAGAAACACCGGGGAGCTGTTTTTT
>TRBJ2-1|-|-|TRBV9
CASSVAWSGLYNEQFF
TGTGCCAGCAGCGTAGCATGGAGCGGGCTTTACAATGAGCAGTTCTTC
>TRBJ2-2|-|TRBD1|TRBV27
CASSLPQGAGELFF
TGTGCCAGCAGTCTACCCCAGGGGGCCGGGGAGCTGTTTTTT
>TRBJ2-7|-|-|TRBV19
CASSKQASYEQYF
TGTGCCAGTAGTAAACAGGCCTCCTACGAGCAGTACTTC
>TRBJ2-7|once|-|TRBV2
CASTLTGESYEQYF
TGTGCCAGCACTCTTACGGGAGAGTCCTACGAGCAGTACTTC
>TRBJ1-4|-|-|TRBV5-8
CASSATSATNEKLFF
TGTGCCAGCAGCGCGACGAGCGCAACTAATGAAAAACTGTTTTTT
>TRBJ2-3|-|-|TRBV5-6
CASSFPRDTQYF
TGTGCCAGCAGCTTTCCGCGAGATACGCAGTATTTT
>TRBJ2-7|-|TRBD2|TRBV11-2
CASSLTDPSGMSYEQYF
TGTGCCAGCAGCTTAACGGATCCTAGCGGGATGTCCTACGAGCAGTACTTC